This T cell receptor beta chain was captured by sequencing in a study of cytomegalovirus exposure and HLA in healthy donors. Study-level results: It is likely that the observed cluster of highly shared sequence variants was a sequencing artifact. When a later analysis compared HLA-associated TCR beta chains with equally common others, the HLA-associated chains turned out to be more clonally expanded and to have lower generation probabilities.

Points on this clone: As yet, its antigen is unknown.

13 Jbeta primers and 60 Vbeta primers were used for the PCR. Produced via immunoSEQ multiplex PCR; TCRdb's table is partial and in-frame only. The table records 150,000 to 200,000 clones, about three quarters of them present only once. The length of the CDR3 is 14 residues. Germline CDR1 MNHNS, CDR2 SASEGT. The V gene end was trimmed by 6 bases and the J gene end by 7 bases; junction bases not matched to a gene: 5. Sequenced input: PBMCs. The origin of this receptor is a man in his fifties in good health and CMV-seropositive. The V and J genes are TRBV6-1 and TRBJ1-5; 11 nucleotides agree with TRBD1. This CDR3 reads CASRRTGGGQPQHF. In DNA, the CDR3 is TGTGCCAGCAGGAGGACAGGGGGCGGGCAGCCCCAGCATTTT.